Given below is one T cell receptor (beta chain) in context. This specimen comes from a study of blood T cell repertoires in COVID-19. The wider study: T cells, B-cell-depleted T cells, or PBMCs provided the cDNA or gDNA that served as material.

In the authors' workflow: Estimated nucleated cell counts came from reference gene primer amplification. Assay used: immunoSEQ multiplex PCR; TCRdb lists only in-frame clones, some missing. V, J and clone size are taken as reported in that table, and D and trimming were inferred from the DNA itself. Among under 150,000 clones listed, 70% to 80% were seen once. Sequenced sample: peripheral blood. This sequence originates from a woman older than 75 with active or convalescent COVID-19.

The CDR3 coding sequence is TGTGCCAGCAGTTTACAGCCGATAGGACAGGGGAGTCCCTATGGCTACACCTTC. Translation gives CASSLQPIGQGSPYGYTF. This chain connects TRBV27 to TRBJ1-2; TRBD1 aligns across 9 bases. CDR3 length: 18 residues. CDR1 is MNHEY and CDR2 is SMNVEV in the germline V gene (reference sequence). J was trimmed by 4 bases and V by 2 bases; bases with no gene match: 14.